This T cell receptor (beta chain) was obtained from a study of blood T cell repertoires in COVID-19. Study at large: PBMCs, B-cell-depleted T cells, or T cells were the source of the cDNA or gDNA that made up the material.

Trimming removed 0 bases from V and 2 bases from J; junction bases left unmatched: 4. The CDR3 is 15 amino acids. Germline loops: CDR1 MGHRA, CDR2 YSYEKL. TCRdb's table, derived via immunoSEQ multiplex PCR, lists solely in-frame clones and lacks some. The sample records 100,000 to 150,000 clones, approximately 71% being singletons. The chain recombines TRBV4-1 with TRBJ2-7; the match to TRBD2 covers 7 bases. The receptor was isolated from a human donor in a cohort sampled during active COVID-19. Sample: peripheral blood. CDR3 in amino acids: CASSQDTSATYEQYF. The CDR3 DNA reads as TGCGCCAGCAGCCAAGACACTAGCGCGACCTACGAGCAGTACTTC.